This TCR beta chain was observed in a study of blood T cell repertoires in COVID-19. Overall study context: Italy, Spain and the United States were the sources of the convalescent and acute COVID-19 samples. T cells, B-cell-depleted T cells, or PBMCs supplied cDNA or gDNA.

Original processing methods: Amplification of reference gene primers was used by the study to estimate nucleated cell counts. Measured with immunoSEQ multiplex PCR; TCRdb has only the in-frame clones, and not every one. V, J and clone size are those of that table, while D and trimming were read from the DNA. This sample has approximately 160,000 clones, with over 60% found just once. The CDR3 is 16 amino acids. J lost 5 bases, V lost 4 bases, and 11 bases had no gene match. The germline gives CDR1 KGHDR, CDR2 SFDVKD. The sample consisted of peripheral blood. The V and J genes are TRBV24-1 and TRBJ2-7, with TRBD1 matching over 9 bases. This clonotype originated in a man aged 55 to 69 with acute or convalescent COVID-19. The CDR3 region is CATSDYSGTGRDEQYF. CDR3 DNA sequence: TGTGCCACCAGTGACTACTCCGGGACAGGGCGCGACGAGCAGTACTTC.